Described below is a single T cell receptor (beta chain) sequence and its context. Its antigen is as yet unknown. Every patient had relapsed following autologous stem cell transplantation, and cohorts differed in brentuximab vedotin exposure. The trim removed 2 bases at V and 0 bases at J, leaving 4 bases unmatched. This CDR3 contains 15 residues. CDR1 is SGDLS and CDR2 is YYNGEE in the germline V gene. This sample was taken from a study of PD-1 blockade in classical Hodgkin lymphoma. Study-wide findings and caveats: Individuals initiating nivolumab under 1 year after ASCT were excluded. Whoever responded completely had baseline diversity much like that seen in newly diagnosed patients. Relapsed/refractory patients reportedly had the lowest baseline TCR diversity, below newly diagnosed patients, who were below healthy donors.

Here immunoSEQ multiplex PCR was the method, and the copy in TCRdb shows in-frame clones only, minus some. Of about 18,000 clones in the sample, roughly 80% were seen once. This rearrangement joins TRBV9 to TRBJ2-7; 8 bases agree with TRBD1. The source was peripheral blood mononuclear cells (PBMCs), collected at baseline. This clonotype originated in a human donor with classical Hodgkin lymphoma. The CDR3 here is CASSVRQGSSYEQYF. In DNA, the CDR3 is TGTGCCAGCAGCGTTCGACAGGGGTCCTCCTACGAGCAGTACTTC.